The T cell receptor (beta chain) described here comes from a study of Graves' ophthalmopathy and Graves' hyperthyroidism. RNA served as the template for amplifying TCR beta CDR3 regions. After a first-round RT-PCR with HTBI primers, a second-round multiplex PCR was run. TCRdb reanalysed the multiplex PCR reads using MiXCR and keeps one entry per CDR3 protein. The sample consists of under 350,000 distinct CDR3 sequences, about a sixth of them appearing once. The specimen was peripheral blood. This receptor was taken from an adult man with Graves' ophthalmopathy.

This CDR3 is CASSLVGRGPHNYGYTF. The DNA for the CDR3 is TGTGCCAGCAGCTTAGTAGGCAGGGGTCCTCATAACTATGGCTACACCTTC. This chain connects TRBV11-1 to TRBJ1-2; D might be TRBD1 (6 bases). The length of the CDR3 is 17 residues. Trimming cost V 1 base and J 1 base, with 16 bases left between them. Germline V lookup: CDR1 SGHAT, CDR2 FQDESV (reference sequence).